This T cell receptor (beta chain) was observed in a study of shared clonotypes between healthy human individuals. Turning to the study itself: A couple of women and three men aged 18 to 49 made up the donors.

The CDR3 has 13 amino acids. The V end lost 5 bases, the J end lost 6 bases, and 11 bases lay between the germline ends. Germline-derived CDR1 and CDR2 are SGHTA and FQGNSA. An assay was performed, and its level was deep. Several immunoSEQ plates held equal portions of the genomic DNA taken from each subset. Clones were sequenced by immunoSEQ multiplex PCR, and TCRdb holds only the in-frame ones, with some missing. This repertoire shows hundreds of thousands of clones, roughly four fifths found once; its top ten account for 12%. HIV-negative, healthy adults without recent acute infections or vaccinations were the donors.

This sequence was found in a woman aged 40 to 55 in good health. Some clones in this sample may be carry-over from other donors' samples. This chain links TRBV7-2 with TRBJ2-1; TRBD1 might be the D (6 bases). The specimen was PBMCs. CDR3 amino acids: CASSTRRGNEQFF. CDR3 nucleotides: TGTGCCAGCAGCACCCGCAGGGGCAATGAGCAGTTCTTC.